This T cell receptor beta chain was captured in a study of control samples from healthy donors and cancer patients. The germline CDR1 and CDR2 sequences are LNHDA and SQIVND (reference sequence). There are 16 residues in the CDR3. Trimming removed 6 bases at V and 3 bases at J, with 17 bases between. Generated by immunoSEQ multiplex PCR, the TCRdb table keeps only in-frame clones and is missing some. This sample yields about 220,000 clones, of which just under 95% are seen a single time; 1.5% belongs to the top ten. The receptor was derived from a man aged 50-59 years in good health. This chain connects TRBV19 to TRBJ1-4, with D perhaps matching TRBD1 (5 bases). Sequenced sample: blood. The CDR3 DNA reads TGTGCCAGTAGCCTGACGGGGCTGTGGGCTAATGAAAAACTGTTTTTT. This encodes CASSLTGLWANEKLFF.